Below are 27 T cell receptor beta chains sequenced from a single sample in a study of control samples from healthy donors and cancer patients (TCRdb year 2020). Libraries were prepared through the immunoSEQ multiplex PCR assay. TCRdb mirrors the immuneACCESS table, restricted to in-frame sequences. Some clones are absent from its copies; in checked studies, under half trace to an unresolved V gene, and the reason for the others is unknown. This sample comprises around 93,000 clones, around nine tenths of them detected only once. The ten top clones hold approximately 14% of the sample. The sequenced sample was blood. The receptors come from a man younger than 45 in good health.

The gene calls are TRBV13 and TRBJ1-1; no definite D call. Per germline, CDR1 PRHDT and CDR2 FYEKMQ (reference sequence). The CDR3 runs to 13 residues. V was shortened by 1 base and J by 8 bases, with 11 bases between the two germline ends. CDR3 amino acids: CASSLEGFTEAFF. The CDR3 region has the DNA TGTGCCAGCAGCTTAGAGGGCTTCACAGAAGCTTTCTTT.

V and J are TRBV2 and TRBJ2-7; no clear D. Germline CDR1 reads SNHLY; CDR2 reads FYNNEI. Trimming took 4 bases from V and 4 from J, leaving 8 bases between them. The CDR3 is made up of 12 amino acids. CDR3 sequence: CASSVRGYEQYF. CDR3 sequence (DNA): TGTGCCAGCAGTGTGAGAGGTTACGAGCAGTACTTC.

The chain uses TRBV19 and TRBJ2-3, with D uncertain. V was clipped by 7 bases and J by 4 bases, with 12 bases between them. Germline V lookup: CDR1 LNHDA, CDR2 SQIVND (reference sequence). The CDR3 totals 13 residues. The CDR3 protein is CASTAGPPDTQYF. DNA for the CDR3: TGTGCCAGTACGGCCGGCCCCCCAGATACGCAGTATTTT.

V gene TRBV6-5 combines with J gene TRBJ1-4, with TRBD1 matching over 8 bases. The CDR3 loop spans 14 amino acids. Germline V gene data show CDR1 as MNHEY and CDR2 as SVGAGI. The trim removed 5 bases at V and 8 bases at J, leaving 7 bases unmatched. The CDR3 sequence is CASSTGGVGEKLFF. The DNA of the CDR3 is TGTGCCAGCAGTACAGGGGGAGTGGGAGAAAAACTGTTTTTT.

The V gene is TRBV7-9, the J gene TRBJ1-4; D not certain. Germline CDR1 is SEHNR and CDR2 is FQNEAQ (reference sequence). CDR3 size: 13 residues. Trimming cost V 4 bases and J 7 bases, with 10 bases left between them. CDR3 amino acids: CASSSVYREKLFF. CDR3 in DNA: TGTGCCAGCAGCTCAGTATATCGTGAAAAACTGTTTTTT.

This clone was seen only once. The genes are TRBV18 and TRBJ2-5, with 9 bases lining up with TRBD1. Trimming took 1 base from V and 1 from J; bases not matched to a gene: 1. CDR3 length: 15 residues. The germline V gene has CDR1 KGHSH and CDR2 LQKENI. The CDR3 DNA follows: TGTGCCAGCTCACCACAGGGACAGGGCCAAGAGACCCAGTACTTC. Translation gives CASSPQGQGQETQYF.

Notes on this clone: At one of its ends the junction is not consistent with the germline gene, which may arise from a read error. This sequence joins TRBV7-9 and TRBJ2-1, with 14 nucleotides matching TRBD2. Germline V gene sequence: CDR1 SEHNR, CDR2 FQNEAQ (reference sequence). This CDR3 is built from 12 residues. CDR3 sequence reads: CASSPTGLAGVF. The DNA of the CDR3 is TGTGCCAGCAGCCCCACGGGACTAGCGGGAGTCTTC.

The chain links TRBV5-1 to TRBJ2-2; weak D call: TRBD1 (6 bases). V lost 0 bases to trimming and J lost 3 bases, with 9 bases between them. CDR1 and CDR2 from the germline V gene are SGHRS and YFSETQ. This CDR3 spans 15 amino acids. For the CDR3, the DNA is TGCGCCAGCAGCTTGGCCACAGGGCACACCGGGGAGCTGTTTTTT. Amino acids: CASSLATGHTGELFF.

The rearrangement uses TRBV7-9 and TRBJ2-5, with D unclear. V was shortened by 2 bases and J by 3 bases, with 10 bases between the two germline ends. The CDR3 spans 14 residues. Germline V gene data show CDR1 as SEHNR and CDR2 as FQNEAQ (reference sequence). CDR3 sequence (DNA): TGTGCCAGCAGCTTAATTGGACGGAAAGAGACCCAGTACTTC. Encoded protein: CASSLIGRKETQYF.

The J gene is TRBJ2-2, the V gene TRBV5-4, with 9 bases that match TRBD2. V shed 4 bases and J 2 bases; nucleotides not matched to a gene: 3. The CDR3 runs 15 residues. Per the germline V gene, CDR1 is SGHNT and CDR2 is YYREEE (reference sequence). The CDR3 coding sequence is TGTGCCAGCAGCCGGCGGGGGGGCAACACCGGGGAGCTGTTTTTT. It is translated as CASSRRGGNTGELFF.

This sequence joins TRBV27 and TRBJ2-5; no clear D. The V gene's germline CDR1 is MNHEY and CDR2 SMNVEV (reference sequence). This CDR3 has 13 amino acids. The germline V and J ends were trimmed by 6 bases and 0 bases, with 8 bases remaining between them. For the CDR3, the DNA is TGTGCCAGCAGATCAACTAACCAAGAGACCCAGTACTTC. This encodes CASRSTNQETQYF.

This rearrangement joins TRBV6-5 to TRBJ2-5; D possibly corresponds to TRBD2 (6 bases). This CDR3 comprises 16 residues. The V and J ends lost 2 bases and 2 bases respectively, with 15 bases between them. The V gene's germline CDR1 is MNHEY and CDR2 SVGAGI. This CDR3 reads CASSYPRDSGQETQYF. CDR3 nucleotide sequence: TGTGCCAGCAGTTACCCTCGGGACTCTGGGCAAGAGACCCAGTACTTC.

The rearrangement links TRBV14 to TRBJ2-1; 10 nucleotides match TRBD2. Germline loops: CDR1 SGHDN, CDR2 FVKESK. With V trimmed by 6 bases and J by 4 bases, 6 bases remained unmatched. This CDR3 is built from 15 residues. The CDR3 region has the DNA TGTGCCAGCAGACCTAGCGGGAGTTCGTACAATGAGCAGTTCTTC. Translating it yields CASRPSGSSYNEQFF.

V usage is TRBV14 and J usage is TRBJ2-1; D gene uncertain. Germline CDR1 and CDR2: SGHDN and FVKESK. The CDR3 length is 15 residues. V lost 1 base to trimming and J lost 3 bases, with 10 bases between them. This CDR3 is CASSQGRNHYNEQFF. The DNA of the CDR3 is TGTGCCAGCAGCCAAGGGCGGAACCACTACAATGAGCAGTTCTTC.

The chain has TRBV9 and TRBJ2-7; D gene unclear. Between the trimmed V and J ends, which lost 3 bases and 4 bases, there was a span of 8 bases. The CDR3 spans 12 residues. CDR1 is SGDLS and CDR2 is YYNGEE in the germline V gene. The CDR3 here is CASSGTAYEQYF. As DNA, the CDR3 is TGTGCCAGCAGCGGCACAGCTTACGAGCAGTACTTC.

The V gene is TRBV28, the J gene TRBJ1-1, with 7 positions matching TRBD1. The V segment lost 7 bases and the J segment 1 base; nucleotides outside the gene matches: 6. Looked up from germline, CDR1 is MDHEN and CDR2 is SYDVKM. The CDR3 totals 14 residues. The CDR3 DNA reads as TGTGCCAGCATACCCGGACAGGCGAACACTGAAGCTTTCTTT. This sequence encodes CASIPGQANTEAFF.

This chain links TRBV21-1 with TRBJ1-4; the D call of TRBD1 is as the table states it, not checked on the DNA. TRBV21-1 is recorded as a pseudogene. The CDR3 sequence is 17 residues long. CDR3 protein: CASSKAWGTGRHEKLFF. CDR3 coding DNA: TGTGCCAGCAGCAAAGCGTGGGGGACAGGGAGGCATGAAAAACTGTTTTTT.

The rearrangement uses TRBV5-1 and TRBJ1-1; 7 bases fit TRBD1. Per germline, CDR1 SGHRS and CDR2 YFSETQ. After removal of 4 bases from V and 5 bases from J, the junction contained 11 bases not matched to a gene. CDR3 length equals 15 residues. The CDR3: CASSTTGVSGTEAFF. As DNA, the CDR3 is TGCGCCAGCAGCACAACAGGGGTAAGCGGGACTGAAGCTTTCTTT.

The CDR3 DNA is TGTGCCAGTAGAACCCGGGACAGACGCAATCAGCCCCAGCATTTT. Translated: CASRTRDRRNQPQHF. This chain links TRBV19 with TRBJ1-5; TRBD1 aligns across 7 bases. Germline V gene lookup returns CDR1 LNHDA and CDR2 SQIVND (reference sequence). The CDR3 sequence is 15 residues long. The V and J ends lost 6 bases and 2 bases, in that order; junction bases with no gene match: 7.

This rearrangement joins TRBV7-2 to TRBJ2-3; D is undetermined. The germline V gene encodes CDR1 SGHTA and CDR2 FQGNSA. Trimming cost V 5 bases and J 2 bases, with 5 bases left between them. This CDR3 has 12 residues. CDR3 sequence reads: CASSLYTDTQYF. The CDR3, as DNA: TGTGCCAGCAGCCTCTACACAGATACGCAGTATTTT.

The gene calls are TRBV7-2 and TRBJ1-4, with D possibly matching TRBD1 (6 bases). Looked up from germline, CDR1 is SGHTA and CDR2 is FQGNSA. This CDR3 has 14 residues. Trimming removed 6 bases from V and 7 bases from J, with 15 bases in between. CDR3 nucleotide sequence: TGTGCCAGCAGTGAAGGGGGTACTGGTGAAAAACTGTTTTTT. This encodes CASSEGGTGEKLFF.

V and J are TRBV14 and TRBJ1-2; D is undetermined. V gave up 1 base and J gave up 6 bases, with 9 bases separating them. The CDR3 length is 13 residues. Germline V gene lookup returns CDR1 SGHDN and CDR2 FVKESK. In nucleotides, the CDR3 is TGTGCCAGCAGCCAAGTACTGGTCGATGGCTACACCTTC. Amino acids: CASSQVLVDGYTF.

This chain joins TRBV5-1 and TRBJ1-3; D not resolved. The CDR3 spans 15 residues. Per the germline V gene, CDR1 is SGHRS and CDR2 is YFSETQ. Trimming removed 1 base from V and 0 bases from J, with 8 bases in between. The CDR3 loop is CASSLMGNSGNTIYF. DNA of the CDR3: TGCGCCAGCAGCTTGATGGGAAACTCTGGAAACACCATATATTTT.

The chain uses TRBV7-2 and TRBJ2-7, with D possibly matching TRBD1 (5 bases). From germline, CDR1 is SGHTA and CDR2 FQGNSA. This CDR3 spans 12 amino acids. V lost 4 bases to trimming and J lost 5 bases, with 9 bases between them. The CDR3 region has the DNA TGTGCCAGCAGCTCGCCAGGGAACGAGCAGTACTTC. This translates into CASSSPGNEQYF.

The J gene is TRBJ2-1, the V gene TRBV7-3; 8 bases agree with TRBD2. The length of the CDR3 is 14 residues. Per germline, CDR1 SGHTA and CDR2 FQGTGA. J was trimmed by 8 bases and V by 5 bases; bases with no gene match: 8. The CDR3 DNA reads TGTGCCAGCAGCCCCCTTCGGACTAGCCATGAGCAGTTCTTC. It yields the protein CASSPLRTSHEQFF.

This clone is a singleton in its sample. The gene calls are TRBV28 and TRBJ1-1; no clear D gene. V gave up 6 bases and J gave up 1 base, with 12 bases separating them. This CDR3 spans 14 amino acids. The germline V gene has CDR1 MDHEN and CDR2 SYDVKM. CDR3 nucleotides: TGTGCCAGCAGCGGCGGCAGGAGGAACACTGAAGCTTTCTTT. It yields the protein CASSGGRRNTEAFF.

The chain employs TRBV7-9 and TRBJ2-7, with unresolved D. CDR3 length equals 17 residues. V was shortened by 4 bases and J by 4 bases, with 23 bases between the two germline ends. Germline CDR1 is SEHNR and CDR2 is FQNEAQ (reference sequence). The CDR3 nucleotides read TGTGCCAGCAGCTCCGGGCCCAGTGGGAAGTGGGAATACGAGCAGTACTTC. Translating gives CASSSGPSGKWEYEQYF.